The source of this T cell receptor (beta chain) is a study of blood T cell repertoires in COVID-19. About the research overall: T cells, B-cell-depleted T cells, or PBMCs provided the cDNA or gDNA that served as material.

CDR3 size: 16 residues. Germline V gene lookup returns CDR1 SGHRS and CDR2 YFSETQ. The trim removed 3 bases at V and 6 bases at J, leaving 6 bases unmatched. In the original processing: Quantification of nucleated cells was approximated via reference gene primer amplification. Profiling relied on immunoSEQ multiplex PCR, and the TCRdb table lists in-frame clones only, not all of them. The V and J calls and clone size come from that table; D and trimming were worked out from the DNA. The sample holds about 260,000 clones, 80% to 90% seen once. This sequence was found in a woman between 45 and 65 years old with acute or convalescent COVID-19. The specimen sequenced was peripheral blood. The rearrangement joins TRBV5-1 to TRBJ1-6, with 10 bases that match TRBD1. CDR3 region: CASSSLGQGLNSPLHF. CDR3 sequence (DNA): TGCGCCAGCAGCTCCTTGGGACAGGGGCTTAATTCACCCCTCCACTTT. Combining the CDR3 with reference TRBV5-1 and TRBJ1-6 gives the whole variable domain KAGVTQTPRYLIKTRGQQVTLSCSPISGHRSVSWYQQTPGQGLQFLFEYFSETQRNKGNFPGRFSGRQFSNSRSEMNVSTLELGDSALYLCASSSLGQGLNSPLHFGNGTRLTVT.